These 24 T cell receptor beta chains were all obtained from the same sample, sequenced in a study of control samples from healthy donors and cancer patients. Libraries were prepared by immunoSEQ multiplex PCR; TCRdb keeps only in-frame clonotypes and omits some of them. The table records about 98,000 clones, 79% of them present only once. Sequenced: blood. These receptors were obtained from a woman in her 30s in good health.

This clone is a singleton in its sample. The rearrangement links TRBV19 to TRBJ2-1, with TRBD1 as a possible D gene (5 bases). This CDR3 has 16 amino acids. The V and J ends lost 6 bases and 8 bases respectively, with 23 bases between them. The V gene's germline CDR1 is LNHDA and CDR2 SQIVND (reference sequence). CDR3 bases: TGTGCCAGTAGCGATTCCAGGACATCTATTTCAGATGAGCAGTTCTTC. Translated, it gives CASSDSRTSISDEQFF. Full variable domain (rest looked up from reference TRBV19 and TRBJ2-1): DGGITQSPKYLFRKEGQNVTLSCEQNLNHDAMYWYRQDPGQGLRLIYYSQIVNDFQKGDIAEGYSVSREKKESFPLTVTSAQKNPTAFYLCASSDSRTSISDEQFFGPGTRLTVL.

This chain uses TRBV7-2 with TRBJ1-5; D is unresolved. The CDR3 length is 16 residues. V was pared by 3 bases and J by 0 bases, with 12 bases between. Germline V gene data show CDR1 as SGHTA and CDR2 as FQGNSA. CDR3 loop: CASSLNGLGSNQPQHF. In nucleotides, the CDR3 is TGTGCCAGCAGCTTGAATGGCTTAGGTAGCAATCAGCCCCAGCATTTT.

The chain recombines TRBV19 with TRBJ1-1; 10 bases match TRBD1. The ends lost 7 bases at V and 3 bases at J; junction bases unmatched: 11. This CDR3 region has 16 residues. Germline CDR1 is LNHDA and CDR2 is SQIVND (reference sequence). The chain's CDR3 is CASNPREGTGDTEAFF. The CDR3, as DNA: TGTGCCAGTAACCCCCGTGAGGGGACAGGGGACACTGAAGCTTTCTTT.

In its sample, this clone was seen a few times. The V call is TRBV11-3, the J call TRBJ1-1, with a possible D match to TRBD1 (6 bases). This CDR3 region has 15 residues. Trimming stripped 1 base from V and 2 bases from J, with 11 bases between. Germline-derived CDR1 and CDR2 are SGHNT and YENEEA. CDR3 sequence (DNA): TGTGCCAGCAGCTTAGTTGCAGGGGCAAACACTGAAGCTTTCTTT. Translated: CASSLVAGANTEAFF.

V and J are TRBV5-8 and TRBJ1-2; 8 bases fit TRBD1. The CDR3 covers 14 residues. Per germline, CDR1 SGHTS and CDR2 YDEGEE. V gave up 0 bases and J gave up 8 bases; unmatched junction bases: 6. CDR3 DNA sequence: TGTGCCAGCAGCTTGGCGCAGGGGGCTACCGGCTACACCTTC. Translating gives CASSLAQGATGYTF.

The rearrangement links TRBV29-1 to TRBJ2-2, with D perhaps TRBD1 or TRBD2 (5 bases each). The V and J ends lost 4 bases and 1 base respectively, with 19 bases between them. The CDR3 runs to 17 residues. Germline V CDR1 and CDR2: SQVTM, ANQGSEA. This CDR3 reads CSVVLPGMRGNTGELFF. CDR3 sequence (DNA): TGCAGCGTTGTTCTTCCAGGGATGAGGGGGAACACCGGGGAGCTGTTTTTT.

The chain recombines TRBV9 with TRBJ1-3; weak D call: TRBD1 (5 bases). The CDR3 runs to 16 residues. Germline CDR1 and CDR2: SGDLS and YYNGEE. V gave up 4 bases and J gave up 4 bases, with 18 bases separating them. The CDR3 region has the DNA TGTGCCAGCAGCCCCCAGGTGAGGGGAGTAGGAAACACCATATATTTT. It encodes CASSPQVRGVGNTIYF.

The chain couples TRBV15 to TRBJ1-4, with 7 positions matching TRBD1. The junction had 9 bases not matched to a gene; V was cut back by 0 bases and J by 5 bases. The CDR3 loop spans 17 amino acids. Germline V gene lookup returns CDR1 LNHNV and CDR2 YYDKDF (reference sequence). DNA of the CDR3: TGTGCCACCAGCAGAGATCGGCCACAGGGGTTGAATGAAAAACTGTTTTTT. This translates into CATSRDRPQGLNEKLFF.

CDR3 region: CAISRGRGTEAFF. CDR3 bases: TGTGCCATCAGCAGGGGGCGTGGGACTGAAGCTTTCTTT. This chain connects TRBV10-3 to TRBJ1-1, with 8 bases fitting TRBD1. V lost 6 bases, J lost 5 bases, and 5 bases stayed unmatched. Germline V gene lookup returns CDR1 ENHRY and CDR2 SYGVKD. This CDR3 region has 13 residues.

This clone has more than one count but fewer than ten. V is TRBV27 and J is TRBJ2-2; a possible D gene is TRBD2 (6 bases). Germline CDR1 is MNHEY and CDR2 is SMNVEV (reference sequence). V was cut by 7 bases and J by 4 bases, with 16 bases left in between. The CDR3 loop spans 15 amino acids. CDR3 nucleotides: TGTGCCAGCAAGCCTAGGGTGGGAGGCACCGGGGAGCTGTTTTTT. Residues: CASKPRVGGTGELFF.

This clone was seen only a few times. This chain connects TRBV18 to TRBJ2-5, with 7 bases that match TRBD2. Trimming at V came to 3 bases and at J to 4 bases, leaving 11 bases not matched to a gene. The CDR3 totals 16 residues. Germline V gives CDR1 KGHSH, CDR2 LQKENI. The CDR3 DNA sequence: TGTGCCAGCTCACCGGCCGGGGGGACCCTCGGAGAGACCCAGTACTTC. This codes for CASSPAGGTLGETQYF.

V is TRBV5-1 and J is TRBJ2-7; no definite D call. V lost 2 bases and J lost 2, with 11 bases in between. Germline V gene data show CDR1 as SGHRS and CDR2 as YFSETQ. This CDR3 contains 14 residues. CDR3 residues: CASSLGISTYEQYF. Here the CDR3 DNA reads TGCGCCAGCAGCTTAGGGATCAGCACCTACGAGCAGTACTTC.

V usage is TRBV21-1 and J usage is TRBJ1-3. TRBV21-1 is reported as a pseudogene. This CDR3 comprises 16 residues. Here the CDR3 DNA reads TGTGCCAGCAGCCACGATCGTTCCGGGATCGGAAACACCATATATTTT. Protein: CASSHDRSGIGNTIYF.

The V and J genes are TRBV2 and TRBJ1-5; no clear D. The CDR3 is 13 residues long. In germline, CDR1 is SNHLY, CDR2 FYNNEI. V was shortened by 8 bases and J by 1 base, with 9 bases between the two germline ends. For the CDR3, the DNA is TGTGCCAGCGTTGCAGGAAGCAATCAGCCCCAGCATTTT. Translation gives CASVAGSNQPQHF.

The V gene is TRBV7-2, the J gene TRBJ1-5; TRBD1 is a possible D gene (5 bases). The V gene lost 3 bases and the J gene lost 2 bases, with 8 bases spanning the gap. CDR1 and CDR2 (germline): SGHTA, FQGNSA. CDR3 length: 14 amino acids. CDR3 coding DNA: TGTGCCAGCAGCTTCCGGGACGGCAATCAGCCCCAGCATTTT. This translates into CASSFRDGNQPQHF.

The genes are TRBV19 and TRBJ1-1; D is undetermined. Germline V gene data show CDR1 as LNHDA and CDR2 as SQIVND (reference sequence). V dropped 3 bases and J dropped 4 bases, with 15 bases sitting between them. This CDR3 has 15 amino acids. The CDR3 DNA sequence: TGTGCCAGTAGTATCGAGGCCCGGGAGGGCACTGAAGCTTTCTTT. It translates to CASSIEAREGTEAFF.

The V gene is TRBV24-1, the J gene TRBJ2-5; tentative D call: TRBD2 (7 bases). This CDR3 spans 15 amino acids. Germline V gene data show CDR1 as KGHDR and CDR2 as SFDVKD. V was pared by 6 bases and J by 5 bases, with 18 bases between. This CDR3 is CATSRTGGRRETQYF. The CDR3 DNA sequence: TGTGCCACCAGTAGGACGGGGGGCAGGAGGGAGACCCAGTACTTC.

J is TRBJ2-7 and V is TRBV20-1; TRBD2 matches 8 bases. Per the germline V gene, CDR1 is DFQATT and CDR2 is SNEGSKA (reference sequence). The CDR3 spans 12 residues. V trimming: 3 bases; J trimming: 6 bases; junction bases outside the gene matches: 4. The CDR3 region has the DNA TGCAGTGCTAGTCGTGCGGGGGGCGAGCAGTACTTC. Its protein product is CSASRAGGEQYF.

This chain joins TRBV29-1 and TRBJ1-3; TRBD1 might be the D (5 bases). The CDR3 is made up of 14 amino acids. Looked up from germline, CDR1 is SQVTM and CDR2 is ANQGSEA. Trimming took off 3 bases at V and 0 bases at J, with 9 bases between the two ends. The DNA of the CDR3 is TGCAGCGTTGACGGGGGATCCTCTGGAAACACCATATATTTT. Its translation: CSVDGGSSGNTIYF.

The rearrangement uses TRBV6-2 or TRBV6-3 and TRBJ1-2; 9 bases are a match to TRBD1. The ends lost 5 bases at V and 3 bases at J; junction bases unmatched: 7. From germline, CDR1 is MNHEY and CDR2 SVGEGT. This CDR3 has 15 residues. This CDR3 reads CASSRTGGLYYGYTF. The CDR3 bases are TGTGCCAGCAGTCGTACAGGGGGCCTGTACTATGGCTACACCTTC.

This clone was seen only a few times. V and J are TRBV20-1 and TRBJ1-5, with D hard to call. The CDR3 has 10 amino acids. Per the germline V gene, CDR1 is DFQATT and CDR2 is SNEGSKA (reference sequence). The V end lost 5 bases, the J end lost 6 bases, and 5 bases lay between the germline ends. CDR3 loop: CSAQGQPQHF. Written as DNA, the CDR3 is TGCAGTGCTCAAGGTCAGCCCCAGCATTTT.

The V gene is TRBV4-3, the J gene TRBJ2-3; TRBD2 matches at 13 bases. CDR1 and CDR2 (germline): LGHNA, YSLEER. The CDR3 runs 15 residues. Unmatched junction bases numbered 1, after V lost 1 base and J lost 6 bases. This chain's CDR3 is CASSQGTSGGDTQYF. CDR3 bases: TGCGCCAGCAGCCAAGGGACTAGCGGGGGTGATACGCAGTATTTT.

The chain couples TRBV19 to TRBJ1-5; no clear D. V was clipped by 4 bases and J by 0 bases, with 10 bases between them. Germline V gene data show CDR1 as LNHDA and CDR2 as SQIVND (reference sequence). The CDR3 is 15 residues long. CDR3 region: CASSTTSRSNQPQHF. CDR3 sequence (DNA): TGTGCCAGTAGTACGACTTCCCGTAGCAATCAGCCCCAGCATTTT.

This clone was found once. V is TRBV11-2 and J is TRBJ1-2; possible D gene TRBD1, 5 bases. The V gene's germline CDR1 is SGHAT and CDR2 FQNNGV. V lost 2 bases and J 4 bases, leaving 8 bases between the germline ends. The CDR3 is 13 amino acids. The CDR3 is CASSLRGIYGYTF. The CDR3 DNA reads as TGTGCCAGCAGCTTAAGGGGAATCTATGGCTACACCTTC.